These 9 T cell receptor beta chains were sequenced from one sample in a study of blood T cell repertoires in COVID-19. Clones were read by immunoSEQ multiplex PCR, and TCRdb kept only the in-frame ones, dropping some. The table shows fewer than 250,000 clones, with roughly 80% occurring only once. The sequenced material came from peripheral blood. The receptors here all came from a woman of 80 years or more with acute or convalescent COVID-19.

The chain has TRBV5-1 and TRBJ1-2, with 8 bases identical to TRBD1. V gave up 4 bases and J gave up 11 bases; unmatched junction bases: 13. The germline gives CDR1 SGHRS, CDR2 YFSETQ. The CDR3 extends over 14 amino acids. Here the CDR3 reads CASSHGQGGGGYTF. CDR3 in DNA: TGCGCCAGCAGCCATGGACAGGGCGGAGGGGGTTACACCTTC.

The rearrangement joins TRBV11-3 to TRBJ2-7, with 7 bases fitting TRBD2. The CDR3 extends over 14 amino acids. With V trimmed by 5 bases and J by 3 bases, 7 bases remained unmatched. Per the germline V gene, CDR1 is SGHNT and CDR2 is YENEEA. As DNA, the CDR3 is TGTGCCAGCAGCATGGGAGGGGCCCTCTACGAGCAGTACTTC. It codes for CASSMGGALYEQYF.

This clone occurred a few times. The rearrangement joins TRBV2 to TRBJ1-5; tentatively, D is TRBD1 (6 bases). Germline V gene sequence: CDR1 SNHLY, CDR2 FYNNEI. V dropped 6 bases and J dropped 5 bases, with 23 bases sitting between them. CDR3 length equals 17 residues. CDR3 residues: CASSQRVQGQGYQPQHF. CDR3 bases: TGTGCCAGCAGCCAAAGGGTACAAGGGCAGGGGTATCAGCCCCAGCATTTT.

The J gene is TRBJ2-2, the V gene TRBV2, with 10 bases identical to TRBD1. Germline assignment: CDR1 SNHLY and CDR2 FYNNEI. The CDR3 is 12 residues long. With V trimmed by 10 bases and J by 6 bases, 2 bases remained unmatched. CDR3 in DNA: TGTGCCACTGGACAGGGGGCCGGGGAGCTGTTTTTT. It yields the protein CATGQGAGELFF.

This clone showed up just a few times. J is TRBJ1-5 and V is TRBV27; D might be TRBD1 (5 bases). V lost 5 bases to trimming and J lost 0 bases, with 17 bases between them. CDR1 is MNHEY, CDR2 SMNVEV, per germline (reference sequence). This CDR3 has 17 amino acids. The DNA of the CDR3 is TGTGCCAGCAGTCAGTTGTTTCAGGGTCATAGCAATCAGCCCCAGCATTTT. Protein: CASSQLFQGHSNQPQHF.

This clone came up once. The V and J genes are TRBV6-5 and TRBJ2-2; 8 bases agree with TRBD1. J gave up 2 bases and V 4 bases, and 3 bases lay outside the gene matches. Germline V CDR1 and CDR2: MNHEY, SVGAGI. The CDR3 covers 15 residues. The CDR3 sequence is CASSWTGTNTGELFF. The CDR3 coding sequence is TGTGCCAGCAGTTGGACAGGGACCAACACCGGGGAGCTGTTTTTT.

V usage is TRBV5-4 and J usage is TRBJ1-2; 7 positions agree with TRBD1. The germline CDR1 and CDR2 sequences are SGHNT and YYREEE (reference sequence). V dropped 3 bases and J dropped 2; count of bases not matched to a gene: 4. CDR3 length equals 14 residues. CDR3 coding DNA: TGTGCCAGCAGCTCGCCACAGGGGAACTATGGCTACACCTTC. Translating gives CASSSPQGNYGYTF.

The CDR3: CASSARQGPYEQYF. The CDR3 DNA follows: TGTGCCAGTAGTGCTAGACAGGGCCCCTACGAGCAGTACTTC. The V and J genes are TRBV19 and TRBJ2-7, with 7 nucleotides matching TRBD1. The CDR3 consists of 14 residues. Germline V CDR1 and CDR2: LNHDA, SQIVND (reference sequence). After removal of 5 bases from V and 2 bases from J, the junction contained 6 bases not matched to a gene.

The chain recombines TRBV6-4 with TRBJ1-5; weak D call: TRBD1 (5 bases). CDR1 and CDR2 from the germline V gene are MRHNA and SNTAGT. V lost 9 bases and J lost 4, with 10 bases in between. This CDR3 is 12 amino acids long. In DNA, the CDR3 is TGTGCCAGAACCCGGGGGAATCAGCCCCAGCATTTT. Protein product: CARTRGNQPQHF.